This T cell receptor (beta chain) originates from a study of shared clonotypes between healthy human individuals. Germline CDR1 is SGDLS and CDR2 is YYNGEE. This CDR3 contains 12 residues. Trimming pared 6 bases from V and 2 bases from J, leaving 9 bases between. Using immunoSEQ multiplex PCR, the repertoire was profiled, and TCRdb retains in-frame clones only, with some absent. The table shows millions of clones, with over 85% occurring only once. Naive CD8 isolation took CD45RO-negative cells positively selected for CCR7 and excluded terminally differentiated effector memory CD45RA+ cells. The sequence came from a man younger than 35 in good health. What was sequenced was naive CD8+ T cells sorted from blood. The chain is built from TRBV9 and TRBJ2-7; D perhaps matches TRBD1 (5 bases). CDR3 residues: CASTKGTYEQYF. Here the CDR3 DNA reads TGTGCCAGCACTAAGGGGACCTACGAGCAGTACTTC.